The sequence of this T cell receptor (beta chain) was determined in a study of blood T cell repertoires in COVID-19. Background on the study: Acute-phase and convalescent COVID-19 samples originated in the United States, Italy and Spain.

Study members were between about 18 and 100 years old and lived in 25 or so US regions. Cohort allocation depended upon clinical history that participants reported. Original data processing: Amplification of reference gene primers was used by the study to estimate nucleated cell counts. The repertoire was sequenced with immunoSEQ multiplex PCR; TCRdb's copy has only in-frame clones and lacks some. D and trimming come from the DNA, and the V and J calls and clone size come from that table. The sample has 250,000 to 400,000 clones; under 95% are singletons. Germline V gene lookup returns CDR1 SGHAT and CDR2 FQNNGV. V shed 5 bases and J 7 bases; nucleotides not matched to a gene: 5. The CDR3 contains 14 residues.

The chain is built from TRBV11-2 and TRBJ2-2; TRBD1 aligns across 9 bases. Material for sequencing was PBMCs or T cells enriched from blood (not recorded which). The sequence was collected from a man aged 60 to 75 who had recovered from COVID-19. The CDR3 nucleotides read TGTGCCAGCAGCCTCAGACAGGGGGGCGGGGAGCTGTTTTTT. The encoded protein is CASSLRQGGGELFF.